This T cell receptor beta chain originates from a study of T cell responses to AZD1222 COVID-19 vaccine. Study results and limitations: Just six AZD1222 recipients were seropositive at baseline. The sample set comprised mostly white British donors with more females, and clonal diversity was possibly underestimated. Across the whole spike, CD4 TCRs peaked at regions 160-218 and 743-854.

V shed 0 bases and J shed 4 bases, with 12 bases lying between them. Germline V lookup: CDR1 LGHDT, CDR2 YNNKEL (reference sequence). The CDR3 spans 16 residues. This clone was observed once. The antigen is not known. Profiled with immunoSEQ multiplex PCR; TCRdb holds only in-frame clones, not every one. The sample includes about 140,000 clones, approximately 90% of them seen just once. The chain joins TRBV3-1 (or the pseudogene TRBV3-2) to TRBJ2-2, with D tentatively TRBD1 or TRBD2 (5 bases each). The sequence came from an adult in good health. The sample was peripheral blood, taken on day 0 of AZD1222 vaccination. CDR3 nucleotide sequence: TGTGCCAGCAGCCAAGACATCCGGGGCGGCACCGGGGAGCTGTTTTTT. Residues: CASSQDIRGGTGELFF.